The clone carrying this TCR beta chain was counted a single time. The data stem from a study of blood T cell repertoires in COVID-19. Study in general: COVID-19 samples, acute and convalescent, were from the United States, Italy and Spain. T cells, B-cell-depleted T cells, or PBMCs supplied cDNA or gDNA.

Adults between about 18 and 89 years of age took part from 20 to 25 US areas. The study assigned cohorts using participant-reported clinical history. Libraries were prepared by immunoSEQ multiplex PCR; TCRdb keeps only in-frame clonotypes and omits some of them. The sample has just over 250,000 clones, approximately 79% seen once. This sequence originates from a man aged 30 to 39 with acute COVID-19. Sequencing was carried out using PBMCs or T cells enriched from blood (not recorded which).

Here the CDR3 DNA reads TGTGCCAGCTCACCAAAAGAGGGCCACTCTGGAAACACCATATATTTT. This encodes CASSPKEGHSGNTIYF. This rearrangement joins TRBV18 to TRBJ1-3; no clear D. CDR1 is KGHSH and CDR2 is LQKENI in the germline V gene. V dropped 2 bases and J dropped 0 bases, with 11 bases sitting between them. This CDR3 contains 16 residues.